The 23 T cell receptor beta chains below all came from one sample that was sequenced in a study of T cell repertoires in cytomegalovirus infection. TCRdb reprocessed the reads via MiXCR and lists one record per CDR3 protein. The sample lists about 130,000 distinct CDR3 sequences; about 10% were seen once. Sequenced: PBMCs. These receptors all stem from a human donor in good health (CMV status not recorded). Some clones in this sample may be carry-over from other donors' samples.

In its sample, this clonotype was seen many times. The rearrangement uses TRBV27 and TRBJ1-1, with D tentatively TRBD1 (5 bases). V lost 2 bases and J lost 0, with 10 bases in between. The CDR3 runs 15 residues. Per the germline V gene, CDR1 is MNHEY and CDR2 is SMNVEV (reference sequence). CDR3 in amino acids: CASSLNRRVNTEAFF. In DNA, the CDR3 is TGTGCCAGCAGTTTAAACAGGCGAGTGAACACTGAAGCTTTCTTT.

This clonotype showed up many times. The CDR3 here is CASSPKRTGTDYGYTF. CDR3 nucleotides: TGTGCCAGCAGTCCAAAAAGGACAGGGACGGACTATGGCTACACCTTC. J is TRBJ1-2 and V is TRBV6-5; 8 bases agree with TRBD1. Germline V lookup: CDR1 MNHEY, CDR2 SVGAGI. The CDR3 covers 16 residues. Losses at the gene ends were 5 bases for V and 3 bases for J; bases not matched to a gene: 11.

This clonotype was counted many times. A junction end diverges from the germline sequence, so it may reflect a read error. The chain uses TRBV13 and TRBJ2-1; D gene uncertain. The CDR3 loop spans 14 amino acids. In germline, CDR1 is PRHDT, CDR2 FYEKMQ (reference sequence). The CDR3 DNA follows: TGCGCCAGCAGCTTCACCGTAGCAGCCCATGAGCAGTTCTTC. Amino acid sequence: CASSFTVAAHEQFF.

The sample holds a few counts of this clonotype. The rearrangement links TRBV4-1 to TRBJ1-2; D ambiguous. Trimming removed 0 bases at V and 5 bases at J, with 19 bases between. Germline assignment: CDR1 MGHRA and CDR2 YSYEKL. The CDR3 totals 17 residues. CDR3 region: CASSQDQSRLTDYGYTF. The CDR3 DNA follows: TGCGCCAGCAGCCAAGATCAATCCCGGTTAACTGATTATGGCTACACCTTC.

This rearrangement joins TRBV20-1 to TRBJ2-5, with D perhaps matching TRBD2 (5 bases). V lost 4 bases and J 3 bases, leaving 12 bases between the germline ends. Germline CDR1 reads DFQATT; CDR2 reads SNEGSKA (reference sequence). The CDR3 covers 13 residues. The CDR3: CSAIGIDEETQYF. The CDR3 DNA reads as TGCAGTGCTATCGGGATAGATGAAGAGACCCAGTACTTC.

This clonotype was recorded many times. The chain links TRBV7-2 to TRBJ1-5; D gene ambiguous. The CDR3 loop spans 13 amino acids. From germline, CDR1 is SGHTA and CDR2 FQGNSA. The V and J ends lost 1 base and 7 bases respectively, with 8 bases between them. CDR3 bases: TGTGCCAGCAGCTTAGTCGGGGAACAGCCCCAGCATTTT. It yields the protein CASSLVGEQPQHF.

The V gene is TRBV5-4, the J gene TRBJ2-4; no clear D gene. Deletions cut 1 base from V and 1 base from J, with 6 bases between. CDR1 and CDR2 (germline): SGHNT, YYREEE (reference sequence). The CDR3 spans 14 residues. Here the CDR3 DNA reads TGTGCCAGCAGCTTGACCCCCGCCAAAAACATTCAGTACTTC. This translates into CASSLTPAKNIQYF.

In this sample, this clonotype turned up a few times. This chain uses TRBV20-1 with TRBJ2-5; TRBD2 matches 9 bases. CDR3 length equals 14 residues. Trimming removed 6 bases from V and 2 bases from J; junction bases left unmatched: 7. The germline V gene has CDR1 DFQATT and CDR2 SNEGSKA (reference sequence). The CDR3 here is CSASGLAGQETQYF. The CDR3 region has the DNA TGCAGTGCCTCGGGACTAGCAGGGCAAGAGACCCAGTACTTC.

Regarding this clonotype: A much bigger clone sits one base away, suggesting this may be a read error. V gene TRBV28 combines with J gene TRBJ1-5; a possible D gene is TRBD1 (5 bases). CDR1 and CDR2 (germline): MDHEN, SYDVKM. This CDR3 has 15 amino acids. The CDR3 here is CANSLSLGRNQPQHF. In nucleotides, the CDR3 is TGTGCCAACAGTTTATCACTGGGACGGAATCAGCCCCAGCATTTT.

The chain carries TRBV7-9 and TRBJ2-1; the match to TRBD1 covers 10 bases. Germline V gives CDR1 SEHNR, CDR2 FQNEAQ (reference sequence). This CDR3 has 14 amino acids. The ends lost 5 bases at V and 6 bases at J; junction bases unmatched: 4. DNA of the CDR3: TGTGCCAGCAGCCGGCGACAGGGGGCCAATGAGCAGTTCTTC. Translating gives CASSRRQGANEQFF. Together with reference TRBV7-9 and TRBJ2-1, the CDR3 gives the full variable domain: DTGVSQNPRHKITKRGQNVTFRCDPISEHNRLYWYRQTLGQGPEFLTYFQNEAQLEKSRLLSDRFSAERPKGSFSTLEIQRTEQGDSAMYLCASSRRQGANEQFFGPGTRLTVL.

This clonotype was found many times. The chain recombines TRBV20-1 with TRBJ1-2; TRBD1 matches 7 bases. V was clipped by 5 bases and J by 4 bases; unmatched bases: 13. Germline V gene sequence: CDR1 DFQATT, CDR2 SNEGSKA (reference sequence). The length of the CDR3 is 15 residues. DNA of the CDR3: TGCAGTGCTTCCGGGACAGAGAATACCCGCTATGGCTACACCTTC. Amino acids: CSASGTENTRYGYTF.

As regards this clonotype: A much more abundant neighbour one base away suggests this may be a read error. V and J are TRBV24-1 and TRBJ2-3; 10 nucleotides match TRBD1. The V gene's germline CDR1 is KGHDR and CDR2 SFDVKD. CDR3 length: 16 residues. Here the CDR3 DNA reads TGTACCACCAGTGACCGCGGGACAGGGGATTCAGATACGCAGTATTTT. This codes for CTTSDRGTGDSDTQYF.

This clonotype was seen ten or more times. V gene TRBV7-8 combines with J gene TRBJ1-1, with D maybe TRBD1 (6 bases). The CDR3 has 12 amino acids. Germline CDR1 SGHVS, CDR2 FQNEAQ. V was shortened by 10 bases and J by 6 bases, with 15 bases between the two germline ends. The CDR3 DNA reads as TGTGCCACCACCCAGGGGACCCCTGAAGCTTTCTTT. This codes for CATTQGTPEAFF.

CDR3 nucleotides: TGTGCCATCAGTGAGAGACAGGCATCCTACGAGCAGTACTTC. Protein: CAISERQASYEQYF. The rearrangement joins TRBV10-3 to TRBJ2-7, with D tentatively TRBD1 (6 bases). V lost 2 bases and J 1 base, leaving 9 bases between the germline ends. Germline lookup yields CDR1 ENHRY and CDR2 SYGVKD. CDR3 length: 14 residues.

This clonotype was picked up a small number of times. The CDR3, as DNA: TGTGCCACCAGCCGATCAAGTGAGACCGAGCAGTACTTC. Amino acid sequence: CATSRSSETEQYF. The rearrangement joins TRBV15 to TRBJ2-7; D ambiguous. The CDR3 has 13 residues. Looked up from germline, CDR1 is LNHNV and CDR2 is YYDKDF (reference sequence). V lost 5 bases and J 6 bases, leaving 14 bases between the germline ends.

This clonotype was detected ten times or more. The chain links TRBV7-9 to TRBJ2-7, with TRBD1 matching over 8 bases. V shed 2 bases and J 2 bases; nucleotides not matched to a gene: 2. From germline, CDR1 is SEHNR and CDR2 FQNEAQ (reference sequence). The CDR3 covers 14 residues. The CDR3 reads CASSLSGGPYEQYF. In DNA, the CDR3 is TGTGCCAGCAGCTTATCAGGGGGCCCCTACGAGCAGTACTTC.

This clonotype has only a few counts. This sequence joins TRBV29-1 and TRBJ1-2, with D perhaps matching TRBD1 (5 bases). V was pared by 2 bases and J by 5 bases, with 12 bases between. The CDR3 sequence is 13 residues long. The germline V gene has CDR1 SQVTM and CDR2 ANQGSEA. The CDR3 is CSVEIGGGYGYTF. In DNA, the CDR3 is TGCAGCGTTGAAATCGGGGGGGGTTATGGCTACACCTTC.

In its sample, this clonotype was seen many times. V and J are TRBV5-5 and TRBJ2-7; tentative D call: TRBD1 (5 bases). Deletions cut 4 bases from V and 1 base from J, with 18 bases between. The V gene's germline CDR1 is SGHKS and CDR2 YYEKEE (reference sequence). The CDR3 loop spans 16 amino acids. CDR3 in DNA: TGTGCCAGCAGCGCGGAGAAAGGGGCACGATCCTACGAGCAGTACTTC. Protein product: CASSAEKGARSYEQYF.

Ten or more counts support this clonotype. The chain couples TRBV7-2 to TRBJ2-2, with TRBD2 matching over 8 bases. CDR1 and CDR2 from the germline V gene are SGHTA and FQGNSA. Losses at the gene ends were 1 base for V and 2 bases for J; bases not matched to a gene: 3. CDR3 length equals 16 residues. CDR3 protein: CASSLVAGTNTGELFF. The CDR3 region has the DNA TGTGCCAGCAGCTTAGTAGCGGGGACCAACACCGGGGAGCTGTTTTTT.

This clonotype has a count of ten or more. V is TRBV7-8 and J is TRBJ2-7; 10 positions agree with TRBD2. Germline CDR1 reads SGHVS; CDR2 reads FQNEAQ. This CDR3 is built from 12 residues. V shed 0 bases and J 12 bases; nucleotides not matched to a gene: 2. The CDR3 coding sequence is TGTGCCAGCAGCTTAGCTAGCGGGGGGACGTACTTC. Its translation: CASSLASGGTYF.

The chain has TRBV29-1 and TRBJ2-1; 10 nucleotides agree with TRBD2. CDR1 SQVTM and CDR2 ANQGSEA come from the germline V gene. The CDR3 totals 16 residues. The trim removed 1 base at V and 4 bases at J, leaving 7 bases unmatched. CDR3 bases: TGCAGCGTTGAAGGTCTAGCGGGGGACCGATACAATGAGCAGTTCTTC. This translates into CSVEGLAGDRYNEQFF.

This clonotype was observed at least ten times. The CDR3 DNA reads TGTGCCAGCAGCTTAGCGGGGGGGGCGGCAGATACGCAGTATTTT. It encodes CASSLAGGAADTQYF. The gene calls are TRBV7-6 and TRBJ2-3, with D possibly TRBD2 on 7 matching bases. This CDR3 is 15 amino acids long. Trimming took 0 bases from V and 4 from J, leaving 11 bases between them. Germline V CDR1 and CDR2: SGHVS, FNYEAQ.

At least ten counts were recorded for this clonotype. CDR3 residues: CASSVGDSNYGYTF. The CDR3 region has the DNA TGTGCCAGCAGTGTCGGGGACAGCAACTATGGCTACACCTTC. The chain carries TRBV28 and TRBJ1-2; 7 bases are a match to TRBD1. Germline values: CDR1 MDHEN, CDR2 SYDVKM. Losses at the gene ends were 5 bases for V and 2 bases for J; bases not matched to a gene: 5. CDR3 length: 14 amino acids.